This TCR beta chain was obtained from a study of Ad26.COV2.S vaccination and SARS-CoV-2 variants. Using immunoSEQ multiplex PCR, the repertoire was profiled, and TCRdb retains in-frame clones only, with some absent. The table includes 250,000 or so clones, around 88% detected once. Treatment described: around 19 received Ad26.COV2.S at low or high dose, single or two shots; about 5 received placebo; per-sample allocation not given. It was on day 63 after the first vaccine or placebo injection that samples were taken. V was clipped by 0 bases and J by 0 bases, with 15 bases between them. This CDR3 comprises 17 residues. Per germline, CDR1 SEHNR and CDR2 FQNEAQ (reference sequence). This clone appeared once.

The chain couples TRBV7-9 to TRBJ2-7, with D unclear. This sample comprised peripheral blood, obtained in a trial of Ad26.COV2.S vaccine versus placebo. This TCR came from a person between 18 and 59 years old who received the Ad26.COV2.S COVID-19 vaccine or a placebo. For the CDR3, the DNA is TGTGCCAGCAGCTTAGCCATCAACTCAGCGACCTCCTACGAGCAGTACGTC. Translated: CASSLAINSATSYEQYV.